A selection of T cell receptor beta chains follows, all from one sample in a study of blood T cell repertoires in COVID-19. Profiled with immunoSEQ multiplex PCR; TCRdb holds only in-frame clones, not every one. The sample includes 99,000 or so clones, about 86% of them seen just once. Sequenced material: peripheral blood. The receptors were gathered from a woman aged 55-69 years in a cohort sampled during active or convalescent COVID-19. Each CDR3 is given with its conserved first and last residue. D genes are given only for firm matches. The size entry is marked missing in some rows and otherwise reads once, few, many or a size class.

cdr3_aa cdr3_nt d_call j_call cdr3_length v_call clone_size
CASLRDRSTEAFF TGTGCCAGCCTCCGGGACAGATCAACTGAAGCTTTCTTT TRBD1 TRBJ1-1 13 TRBV10-3 few
CATRTGSGNTIYF TGTGCCACCAGGACAGGCTCTGGAAACACCATATATTTT TRBD1 TRBJ1-3 13 TRBV6-5 .
CASRPLTGGTEAFF TGTGCCAGCCGCCCCCTTACAGGGGGCACTGAAGCTTTCTTT TRBD1 TRBJ1-1 14 TRBV5-8 .
CASSYRLTQPQHF TGTGCCAGCAGTTACAGGCTCACGCAGCCCCAGCATTTT . TRBJ1-5 13 TRBV12-3/TRBV12-4 .
CASRGQGVGGYTF TGTGCCAGCAGGGGACAGGGGGTTGGTGGCTACACCTTC TRBD1 TRBJ1-2 13 TRBV6-5 once
CASSPGRNTEAFF TGTGCCAGCAGCCCGGGTAGGAACACTGAAGCTTTCTTT . TRBJ1-1 13 TRBV27 .
CASSLARYQPQHF TGTGCCAGCAGCTTAGCCAGATATCAGCCCCAGCATTTT . TRBJ1-5 13 TRBV7-9 .
CASSPVTTSTSGRNIQYF TGTGCCAGCTCACCGGTGACAACCTCGACTAGCGGGAGAAATATTCAGTACTTC TRBD2 TRBJ2-4 18 TRBV18 .
CASSSLASYEQYF TGCGCCAGCAGCTCCCTGGCTTCCTACGAGCAGTACTTC . TRBJ2-7 13 TRBV5-1 .
CSARIDRAEHF TGCAGTGCCCGGATTGACAGGGCGGAGCATTTT TRBD1 TRBJ1-5 11 TRBV20-1 .
CASSEAGQGGQPQHF TGTGCCAGCAGTGAAGCGGGACAGGGAGGACAGCCCCAGCATTTT TRBD1 TRBJ1-5 15 TRBV2 .
CASRPLRGDGYGYTF TGTGCCAGCAGACCACTCAGGGGGGACGGGTATGGCTACACCTTC TRBD1 TRBJ1-2 15 TRBV27 .
CASSEARAYGYTF TGCGCCAGCAGTGAAGCCAGGGCCTATGGCTACACCTTC . TRBJ1-2 13 TRBV10-1 few
CASSYSRRGELFF TGTGCCAGCAGCTACAGTAGACGCGGGGAGCTGTTTTTT . TRBJ2-2 13 TRBV3-1/TRBV3-2 .
CASRGAGSGANVLTF TGTGCCAGCAGAGGAGCGGGATCTGGGGCCAACGTCCTGACTTTC TRBD2 TRBJ2-6 15 TRBV25-1 .
CASSSPSTGKRANTGELFF TGTGCCAGCAGCTCTCCATCGACAGGGAAGAGAGCCAACACCGGGGAGCTGTTTTTT TRBD1 TRBJ2-2 19 TRBV7-8 .
CSGKGELEGEQFF TGCAGCGGGAAGGGGGAACTTGAGGGTGAGCAGTTCTTC . TRBJ2-1 13 TRBV29-1 once
CASSQGGGLGNEQFF TGTGCCAGCAGCCAAGGAGGGGGACTAGGCAATGAGCAGTTCTTC TRBD2 TRBJ2-1 15 TRBV3-1/TRBV3-2 .
CASSDRRQGKETQYF TGCGCCAGCAGTGATCGGCGACAGGGGAAAGAGACCCAGTACTTC TRBD1 TRBJ2-5 15 TRBV10-1 .
CASSVWGASGNEQFF TGTGCCAGCAGTGTATGGGGGGCCTCTGGCAATGAGCAGTTCTTC . TRBJ2-1 15 TRBV28 .
CASSSPGHKNAEAFF TGTGCCAGCAGTTCCCCGGGACACAAGAACGCTGAAGCTTTCTTT . TRBJ1-1 15 TRBV5-4 .
CASSPTQGQGDGKRAYEQYF TGTGCCAGCAGCCCTACCCAAGGACAGGGGGACGGCAAAAGGGCCTACGAGCAGTACTTC TRBD1 TRBJ2-7 20 TRBV5-4 .
CASSLEAAGPFTTGELFF TGCGCCAGCAGCTTGGAGGCGGCCGGCCCCTTTACCACCGGGGAGCTGTTTTTT . TRBJ2-2 18 TRBV5-1 .
CASSFAAGGDTGELFF TGTGCCAGCAGCTTCGCGGCAGGGGGCGACACCGGGGAGCTGTTTTTT TRBD1 TRBJ2-2 16 TRBV5-4 .
CASSIVASGSYEQYF TGTGCCAGTAGTATAGTGGCTAGCGGGAGCTACGAGCAGTACTTC TRBD2 TRBJ2-7 15 TRBV19 .
CASSPTGDNSPLHF TGTGCCAGCAGCCCGACAGGGGATAATTCACCCCTCCACTTT TRBD1 TRBJ1-6 14 TRBV11-2 .
CSVGGQGIGGSTEAFF TGCAGCGTGGGGGGACAGGGAATCGGAGGGAGCACTGAAGCTTTCTTT TRBD1 TRBJ1-1 16 TRBV29-1 .
CASSTDRRETQYF TGTGCCAGCAGCACGGACAGGCGGGAGACCCAGTACTTC TRBD1 TRBJ2-5 13 TRBV6-5 .
CASSQATGTPQETQYF TGTGCCAGCAGCCAAGCAACCGGGACACCCCAAGAGACCCAGTACTTC . TRBJ2-5 16 TRBV3-1/TRBV3-2 .
CASSFAGGTEKLFF TGTGCCAGCAGTTTTGCGGGGGGTACTGAAAAACTGTTTTTT . TRBJ1-4 14 TRBV27 .
CASSRDRVRSGNTIYF TGTGCCAGTAGTCGCGACAGGGTCAGATCTGGAAACACCATATATTTT TRBD1 TRBJ1-3 16 TRBV19 .
CASKDEGPGDSPLHF TGTGCCAGTAAGGATGAAGGCCCGGGTGATTCACCCCTCCACTTT . TRBJ1-6 15 TRBV19 .
CASSQSGGSYEQYF TGTGCCAGCAGCCAAAGCGGGGGGTCCTACGAGCAGTACTTC TRBD2 TRBJ2-7 14 TRBV3-1/TRBV3-2 .
CASSIPAGVNGYTF TGTGCCAGTAGTATACCGGCAGGGGTGAATGGCTACACCTTC . TRBJ1-2 14 TRBV19 .
CASSLSPGQEKLFF TGCGCCAGCAGCTTGTCTCCGGGACAGGAAAAACTGTTTTTT TRBD1 TRBJ1-4 14 TRBV5-1 .
CASSPTSAPPGEQYF TGTGCCAGCAGTCCCACTAGCGCGCCCCCGGGTGAGCAGTACTTC TRBD2 TRBJ2-7 15 TRBV5-6 .
CASSQEAEQYF TGTGCCAGCAGCCAAGAGGCTGAGCAGTACTTC . TRBJ2-7 11 TRBV3-1/TRBV3-2 .
CAISSVNTEAFF TGTGCCATCAGTAGCGTGAACACTGAAGCTTTCTTT . TRBJ1-1 12 TRBV10-3 .
CASSPPRRSLYGYTF TGTGCCAGTAGTCCCCCCCGGAGATCCCTTTATGGCTACACCTTC . TRBJ1-2 15 TRBV19 .
CASSPQVRGLNQPQHF TGTGCCAGCAGCCCCCAGGTGAGGGGGCTCAATCAGCCCCAGCATTTT TRBD1 TRBJ1-5 16 TRBV7-8 .
CASSIEGTGVYGYTF TGTGCCAGTAGTATAGAAGGGACAGGGGTGTATGGCTACACCTTC TRBD1 TRBJ1-2 15 TRBV19 .
CASSSSGTGVGSQPQHF TGTGCCAGTAGTAGTTCCGGGACAGGGGTTGGGAGTCAGCCCCAGCATTTT TRBD1 TRBJ1-5 17 TRBV19 .
CASSRGTENTEAFF TGCGCCAGCAGCCGGGGGACGGAGAACACTGAAGCTTTCTTT . TRBJ1-1 14 TRBV5-1 .
CASNLQGGNQPQHF TGTGCCAGTAACCTACAGGGTGGTAATCAGCCCCAGCATTTT . TRBJ1-5 14 TRBV19 .
CASSLGGDRGAYGYTF TGCGCCAGCAGCTTGGGAGGGGACAGGGGAGCCTATGGCTACACCTTC TRBD1 TRBJ1-2 16 TRBV5-1 .
CSASTAGRFSYNEQFF TGCAGTGCTAGTACGGCAGGGCGTTTCTCCTACAATGAGCAGTTCTTC . TRBJ2-1 16 TRBV20-1 .
CASRMGLNTEAFF TGTGCCAGCAGGATGGGGCTGAACACTGAAGCTTTCTTT . TRBJ1-1 13 TRBV4-2 .
CASSLNAGPDEKLFF TGCGCCAGCAGCTTGAACGCGGGACCGGATGAAAAACTGTTTTTT . TRBJ1-4 15 TRBV5-1 .
CASRYRTSGISYEQYF TGTGCCAGCAGGTATAGGACTAGCGGGATCTCCTACGAGCAGTACTTC TRBD2 TRBJ2-7 16 TRBV2 .
CASSQDFTGEQPQHF TGTGCCAGCAGCCAAGATTTTACAGGGGAACAGCCCCAGCATTTT TRBD1 TRBJ1-5 15 TRBV4-2 few
CASSYTRQGYYGYTF TGTGCCAGCAGTTACACTCGACAGGGGTACTATGGCTACACCTTC TRBD1 TRBJ1-2 15 TRBV6-2/TRBV6-3 .
CASSQGDRGIYTF TGCGCCAGCAGCCAGGGGGACAGGGGGATCTACACCTTC TRBD1 TRBJ1-2 13 TRBV4-1 .
CASSSGQGGPQHF TGTGCCAGCAGTTCGGGACAGGGGGGACCCCAGCATTTT TRBD1 TRBJ1-5 13 TRBV28 .
CASSLTGATDTQYF TGTGCCAGCAGCTTAACAGGGGCCACAGATACGCAGTATTTT TRBD1 TRBJ2-3 14 TRBV5-5 .
CASSLGLAYEQYF TGTGCCAGCAGCTTAGGCCTCGCCTACGAGCAGTACTTC . TRBJ2-7 13 TRBV13 .
CAWSPQSGTNYGYTF TGTGCCTGGAGTCCTCAGTCCGGGACAAATTATGGCTACACCTTC . TRBJ1-2 15 TRBV30 .